This TCR beta chain was recovered during a study of T cell changes during pregnancy in multiple sclerosis. The CDR3 extends over 14 amino acids. The ends lost 4 bases at V and 5 bases at J; junction bases unmatched: 7. The germline CDR1 and CDR2 sequences are SGHNT and YYREEE (reference sequence). Sequencing was performed with immunoSEQ multiplex PCR; in TCRdb, only in-frame clones are kept and a portion is missing. The sample lists tens of thousands of clones, 80% to 90% occurring once. The source is a female donor with multiple sclerosis, enrolled in a pregnancy study. The source material was CD4+ T cells from peripheral blood mononuclear cells, sampled in the first trimester of pregnancy. The V call is TRBV5-4, the J call TRBJ2-7, with 9 bases aligning to TRBD1. CDR3 in DNA: TGTGCCAGCAGCCGCGGACAGGGGAGTGACGAGCAGTACTTC. This gives the protein CASSRGQGSDEQYF.